The entry below gives a single T cell receptor beta chain sequence along with its context. The data were obtained in a study of glioma-infiltrating T cells after dendritic cell vaccination. The immunoSEQ assay amplified TCRB CDR3 from up to roughly 2 ug DNA. The PCR used 60 V beta and 13 J beta primers. Clones were sequenced by immunoSEQ multiplex PCR, and TCRdb holds only the in-frame ones, with some missing. The top ten clones hold 2% to 2.5% of a sample with over 70,000 clones, roughly 87% of them seen once. Germline CDR1 and CDR2: MGHDK and SYGVNS. The CDR3 has 16 residues. The V gene end was trimmed by 3 bases and the J gene end by 7 bases; junction bases not matched to a gene: 9.

The TCR originated in a human donor with glioblastoma. The material was blood, obtained before dendritic cell vaccination. The chain carries TRBV25-1 and TRBJ2-3; the match to TRBD2 covers 11 bases. This CDR3 is CASSELLAGVQHTQYF. For the CDR3, the DNA is TGTGCCAGCAGTGAGCTACTAGCGGGAGTTCAGCATACGCAGTATTTT.